The following is a T cell receptor (beta chain) sequence with its context. Under the authors' procedure: Estimation of nucleated cell counts was performed using reference gene primer amplification. Measured with immunoSEQ multiplex PCR; TCRdb has only the in-frame clones, and not every one. The V and J calls and the clone size are those of that table, but D and trimming were determined from the DNA. The sample contains about 250,000 clones, 80% to 90% of which appear only once. This entry belongs to a study of blood T cell repertoires in COVID-19. The overall study: The analysed material was cDNA or gDNA that came from T cells, B-cell-depleted T cells, or PBMCs.

The length of the CDR3 is 16 residues. Per germline, CDR1 SGHVS and CDR2 FNYEAQ. V was trimmed by 1 base and J by 0 bases, leaving 10 bases between them. This TCR was recovered from a man aged 80 or over with acute or convalescent COVID-19. The sample comprised peripheral blood. This sequence joins TRBV7-6 and TRBJ1-3; weak D call: TRBD1 (5 bases). Written as DNA, the CDR3 is TGTGCCAGCAGCTTAGTACGGGGGGACTCTGGAAACACCATATATTTT. This translates into CASSLVRGDSGNTIYF.